The 25 T cell receptor beta chains presented below share a single source sample, sequenced in a study of blood T cell repertoires in COVID-19. Using immunoSEQ multiplex PCR, the repertoire was profiled, and TCRdb retains in-frame clones only, with some absent. The repertoire consists of 130,000 to 150,000 clones, with approximately 87% occurring once and the leading ten covering approximately 35%. Sequencing was performed on peripheral blood. The receptors were gathered from a man between 50 and 59 years old who had recovered from COVID-19.

This chain joins TRBV7-2 and TRBJ2-5, with 10 positions matching TRBD2. Trimming cost V 2 bases and J 5 bases; bases outside gene matches: 5. Germline V gene data show CDR1 as SGHTA and CDR2 as FQGNSA. The CDR3 is 15 residues long. CDR3 residues: CASSLQRGGVETQYF. In DNA form, the CDR3 reads TGTGCCAGCAGCTTACAGCGGGGGGGCGTGGAGACCCAGTACTTC.

V is TRBV7-8 and J is TRBJ2-1; D is perhaps TRBD1 (7 bases). With 2 bases removed from V and 7 bases from J, the gap between germline ends came to 18 bases. The CDR3 is 16 amino acids. Per the germline V gene, CDR1 is SGHVS and CDR2 is FQNEAQ. The CDR3 nucleotides are TGTGCCAGCAGCTTACCACGGGCAGGGGGGCCTAATGAGCAGTTCTTC. Encoded protein: CASSLPRAGGPNEQFF. Based on the CDR3 plus reference TRBV7-8 and TRBJ2-1, the full variable domain is GAGVSQSPRYKVAKRGQDVALRCDPISGHVSLFWYQQALGQGPEFLTYFQNEAQLDKSGLPSDRFFAERPEGSVSTLKIQRTQQEDSAVYLCASSLPRAGGPNEQFFGPGTRLTVL.

Turning to this clone: Distinct nucleotide sequences in the sample also encode this CDR3. The CDR3 nucleotides read TGTGCCAGCAGTGAAGGGGGAGGGCGTCAGCCCCAGCATTTT. This gives the protein CASSEGGGRQPQHF. J is TRBJ1-5 and V is TRBV6-1; D gene ambiguous. Germline V gene lookup returns CDR1 MNHNS and CDR2 SASEGT. This CDR3 has 14 residues. Trimming shortened V by 1 base and J by 6 bases, and 10 bases separated the two germline ends.

V usage is TRBV25-1 and J usage is TRBJ2-7; 12 bases line up with TRBD2. After removal of 7 bases from V and 4 bases from J, the junction contained 8 bases not matched to a gene. This CDR3 has 15 residues. Germline V gene data show CDR1 as MGHDK and CDR2 as SYGVNS. Here the CDR3 reads CASTLTSGGSYEQYF. The DNA of the CDR3 is TGTGCCAGCACCCTGACTAGCGGGGGTTCATACGAGCAGTACTTC.

V usage is TRBV7-9 and J usage is TRBJ2-7; TRBD2 might be the D (6 bases). The V and J ends lost 0 bases and 1 base respectively, with 7 bases between them. In germline, CDR1 is SEHNR, CDR2 FQNEAQ (reference sequence). The length of the CDR3 is 14 residues. CDR3 region: CASSLAGGSYEQYF. As DNA, the CDR3 is TGTGCCAGCAGCTTAGCGGGGGGTTCCTACGAGCAGTACTTC.

CDR3 bases: TGTGCCAGTAGTCTGACCGGGACAGATTCCTACGAGCAGTACTTC. It specifies CASSLTGTDSYEQYF. The chain joins TRBV19 to TRBJ2-7; 7 bases match TRBD1. CDR3 size: 15 residues. J was trimmed by 1 base and V by 5 bases; bases with no gene match: 8. CDR1 and CDR2 from the germline V gene are LNHDA and SQIVND (reference sequence).

This clone was seen a single time. This rearrangement joins TRBV6-6 to TRBJ1-4, with TRBD1 matching over 10 bases. Germline V gene lookup returns CDR1 MNHNY and CDR2 SVGAGI (reference sequence). This CDR3 region has 17 residues. Trimming at V came to 5 bases and at J to 7 bases, leaving 13 bases not matched to a gene. The CDR3: CASSPPRQGARLEKLFF. The CDR3 DNA sequence: TGTGCCAGCAGTCCCCCGCGACAGGGGGCGCGTCTTGAAAAACTGTTTTTT.

The chain is built from TRBV10-2 and TRBJ1-6, with unresolved D. V dropped 2 bases and J dropped 13 bases, with 12 bases sitting between them. Germline loops: CDR1 WSHSY, CDR2 SAAADI. This CDR3 region has 13 residues. The CDR3 loop reads CASSEGEYFPLHF. The CDR3 DNA reads TGCGCCAGCAGTGAGGGGGAGTACTTCCCCCTCCACTTT.

CDR3 amino acids: CAWSVFTGRHGYTF. CDR3 sequence (DNA): TGTGCCTGGAGTGTATTTACGGGTAGGCATGGCTACACCTTC. The chain couples TRBV30 to TRBJ1-2; D is ambiguous. Germline values: CDR1 GTSNPN, CDR2 SVGIG (reference sequence). The CDR3 covers 14 residues. The V and J ends lost 0 bases and 6 bases respectively, with 14 bases between them.

Notes on this clone: The same CDR3 is also encoded by other DNA sequences in this sample. V is TRBV6-5 and J is TRBJ2-7; 9 nucleotides line up with TRBD1. The V segment lost 0 bases and the J segment 0 bases; nucleotides outside the gene matches: 3. Germline V gene data show CDR1 as MNHEY and CDR2 as SVGAGI. The CDR3 is 16 residues long. The CDR3 reads CASSYSGTGSSYEQYF. The CDR3 nucleotides are TGTGCCAGCAGTTACTCGGGGACAGGGAGCTCCTACGAGCAGTACTTC.

This clone was picked up one time. The chain uses TRBV10-3 and TRBJ2-2; 12 positions match TRBD1. The J segment lost 4 bases and the V segment lost 10 bases, leaving 19 bases of the junction unmatched. Germline loops: CDR1 ENHRY, CDR2 SYGVKD. The CDR3 is 19 residues long. The CDR3 DNA follows: TGTGCCACCCGAACCGGGACAGGGGGCGGGAACGGCGGCACCGGGGAGCTGTTTTTT. It codes for CATRTGTGGGNGGTGELFF.

The V call is TRBV7-6, the J call TRBJ1-1, with 9 bases that match TRBD1. The ends lost 5 bases at V and 4 bases at J; junction bases unmatched: 11. Germline CDR1 and CDR2: SGHVS and FNYEAQ. This CDR3 has 16 residues. Written as DNA, the CDR3 is TGTGCCAGCAGCCCGGGACAGGGCTTATCGGGCACTGAAGCTTTCTTT. It encodes CASSPGQGLSGTEAFF. The full variable domain, with the rest looked up from reference TRBV7-6 and TRBJ1-1, is GAGVSQSPRYKVTKRGQDVALRCDPISGHVSLYWYRQALGQGPEFLTYFNYEAQQDKSGLPNDRFSAERPEGSISTLTIQRTEQRDSAMYRCASSPGQGLSGTEAFFGQGTRLTVV.

The rearrangement uses TRBV19 and TRBJ2-7; D may be TRBD2 (6 bases). The CDR3 extends over 14 amino acids. Trimming left V 5 bases short and J 3 bases short, with 14 bases between. The germline gives CDR1 LNHDA, CDR2 SQIVND (reference sequence). DNA for the CDR3: TGTGCCAGTAGTCATACGGGACTTCTCTACGAGCAGTACTTC. This translates into CASSHTGLLYEQYF.

The chain recombines TRBV19 with TRBJ1-2; the D is unclear. Germline V gene lookup returns CDR1 LNHDA and CDR2 SQIVND (reference sequence). This CDR3 region has 14 residues. With 6 bases removed from V and 5 bases from J, the gap between germline ends came to 16 bases. The CDR3 region is CASRPKGEGYGYTF. Here the CDR3 DNA reads TGTGCCAGTAGACCCAAAGGAGAAGGATATGGCTACACCTTC.

The V gene is TRBV30, the J gene TRBJ2-2, with 8 bases identical to TRBD1. CDR3 length equals 16 residues. The germline gives CDR1 GTSNPN, CDR2 SVGIG (reference sequence). With V trimmed by 2 bases and J by 6 bases, 11 bases remained unmatched. CDR3: CAWSPSPTGEAGELFF. DNA for the CDR3: TGTGCCTGGAGTCCCTCTCCGACAGGGGAGGCCGGGGAGCTGTTTTTT.

This clone was detected once. The DNA of the CDR3 is TGTGCCAGCAGCCCGAGGACTAGCGTCTCCTACGAGCAGTACTTC. Amino acids: CASSPRTSVSYEQYF. The chain employs TRBV7-9 and TRBJ2-7; 9 nucleotides line up with TRBD2. With V trimmed by 5 bases and J by 0 bases, 5 bases remained unmatched. The CDR3 runs to 15 residues. Germline lookup yields CDR1 SEHNR and CDR2 FQNEAQ (reference sequence).

This clone occurred a few times. The chain has TRBV4-1 and TRBJ1-4, with no clear D. This CDR3 has 14 residues. Trimming pared 1 base from V and 7 bases from J, leaving 10 bases between. The germline gives CDR1 MGHRA, CDR2 YSYEKL. Here the CDR3 reads CASSQGTVAEKLFF. The DNA of the CDR3 is TGCGCCAGCAGCCAAGGTACCGTGGCTGAAAAACTGTTTTTT.

The rearrangement links TRBV7-2 to TRBJ2-7; 8 nucleotides line up with TRBD2. This CDR3 is built from 15 residues. V gave up 4 bases and J gave up 5 bases; unmatched junction bases: 10. The V gene's germline CDR1 is SGHTA and CDR2 FQGNSA. The CDR3: CASSSSLAELNEQYF. In DNA, the CDR3 is TGTGCCAGCAGCTCCTCACTAGCGGAGTTGAACGAGCAGTACTTC.

This clone has just a few counts. CDR3 protein: CASSLGQGGIEQYF. CDR3 in DNA: TGTGCCAGCTCACTCGGACAGGGAGGAATCGAGCAGTACTTC. This chain uses TRBV18 with TRBJ2-7, with 8 bases aligning to TRBD1. Unmatched junction bases numbered 8, after V lost 4 bases and J lost 6 bases. The CDR3 extends over 14 amino acids. In germline, CDR1 is KGHSH, CDR2 LQKENI.

The gene calls are TRBV6-2 or TRBV6-3 and TRBJ1-5; 9 nucleotides line up with TRBD1. This CDR3 has 15 amino acids. The ends lost 2 bases at V and 6 bases at J; junction bases unmatched: 5. CDR1 is MNHEY, CDR2 SVGEGT, per germline. CDR3 in DNA: TGTGCCAGCAGTTACCATACAGGGGGCAGTCAGCCCCAGCATTTT. It translates to CASSYHTGGSQPQHF.

The chain carries TRBV5-1 and TRBJ1-3; D uncertain. Trimming cost V 4 bases and J 0 bases, with 8 bases left between them. Germline V lookup: CDR1 SGHRS, CDR2 YFSETQ. This CDR3 is built from 14 residues. The CDR3 is CASSATVSGNTIYF. The CDR3 coding sequence is TGCGCCAGCAGCGCGACTGTCTCTGGAAACACCATATATTTT.

V and J are TRBV5-1 and TRBJ2-7; 8 nucleotides line up with TRBD1. The germline V gene encodes CDR1 SGHRS and CDR2 YFSETQ. This CDR3 comprises 13 residues. V shed 5 bases, J shed 4 bases, and the junction held 5 bases outside the gene matches. CDR3: CASSRGQGYEQYF. For the CDR3, the DNA is TGCGCCAGCAGTCGTGGACAGGGTTACGAGCAGTACTTC.

The chain joins TRBV7-2 to TRBJ2-5; no firm D call. The germline gives CDR1 SGHTA, CDR2 FQGNSA. The CDR3 consists of 16 residues. Trimming stripped 1 base from V and 1 base from J, with 13 bases between. The CDR3 loop is CASSLVQHRGQETQYF. CDR3 sequence (DNA): TGTGCCAGCAGCTTAGTACAACACCGAGGCCAAGAGACCCAGTACTTC.

The chain combines TRBV7-9 with TRBJ1-5; D not resolved. Deletions cut 1 base from V and 0 bases from J, with 13 bases between. CDR1 is SEHNR and CDR2 is FQNEAQ in the germline V gene (reference sequence). The CDR3 consists of 17 residues. The CDR3 region has the DNA TGTGCCAGCAGCTTAGAGAGCGAGGGATTTAGCAATCAGCCCCAGCATTTT. Protein: CASSLESEGFSNQPQHF.

The chain joins TRBV18 to TRBJ1-6; 7 bases map to TRBD1. The CDR3 has 13 amino acids. Per the germline V gene, CDR1 is KGHSH and CDR2 is LQKENI. With 6 bases clipped from V and 7 bases from J, the junction kept 3 bases outside the gene matches. The DNA for the CDR3 is TGTGCCAGCTCCCCGGACAGGAATTCACCCCTCCACTTT. Its translation is CASSPDRNSPLHF.